This T cell receptor beta chain was sequenced in a study of PD-L1 blockade in urothelial cancer. This CDR3 region has 13 residues. The germline CDR1 and CDR2 sequences are LNHDA and SQIVND (reference sequence). With 2 bases removed from V and 9 bases from J, the gap between germline ends came to 13 bases. Time point reported: peripheral blood 6 weeks after treatment start. The repertoire was sequenced with immunoSEQ multiplex PCR; TCRdb's copy has only in-frame clones and lacks some. The sample lists tens of thousands of clones, approximately 86% occurring once. The clonotype comes from a man aged 55 to 70 with urothelial cancer. V is TRBV19 and J is TRBJ1-2; D not resolved. Sequencing was performed on PBMCs, taken around atezolizumab (anti-PD-L1) treatment. DNA of the CDR3: TGTGCCAGTAGTATATGGGCGTCCCGGAGCTACACCTTC. It codes for CASSIWASRSYTF.